This record concerns one T cell receptor beta chain sequence. The data derive from a study of control samples from healthy donors and cancer patients. Assay used: immunoSEQ multiplex PCR; TCRdb lists only in-frame clones, some missing. There are 170,000 or so clones in the sample; approximately 90% occur only once, and 1.3% to 1.5% lies in the top ten. Source material: blood. The receptor's source is a man aged 25-45 years in good health.

CDR3 bases: TGTGCCAGCAGCTTGGGACAGGGGAGTTTGGGGCGGGAGACCCAGTACTTC. Amino acid sequence: CASSLGQGSLGRETQYF. J is TRBJ2-5 and V is TRBV7-6; 10 nucleotides agree with TRBD1. The CDR3 has 17 residues. The J segment lost 5 bases and the V segment lost 3 bases, leaving 12 bases of the junction unmatched. CDR1 is SGHVS and CDR2 is FNYEAQ in the germline V gene.